This record concerns one T cell receptor beta chain sequence. As processed by the authors: Amplifying reference gene primers gave estimates of nucleated cell counts. Here immunoSEQ multiplex PCR was the method, and the copy in TCRdb shows in-frame clones only, minus some. V and J calls and clone size are given by that table; D and trimming were obtained from the DNA. The data hold 110,000 or so clones, with more than 70% observed a single time. The CDR3 spans 16 residues. Germline lookup yields CDR1 SEHNR and CDR2 FQNEAQ (reference sequence). V gave up 4 bases and J gave up 4 bases; unmatched junction bases: 7. The data stem from a study of blood T cell repertoires in COVID-19. Looking at the study overall: Samples of COVID-19 (acute and convalescent) were obtained from the United States, Italy and Spain. T cells, B-cell-depleted T cells, or PBMCs provided the cDNA or gDNA that served as material.

The source of this sequence is a human donor in a cohort sampled during active COVID-19. Source material: peripheral blood. The chain carries TRBV7-9 and TRBJ2-1; 10 nucleotides line up with TRBD2. CDR3: CASSSLASGGYNEQFF. CDR3 bases: TGTGCCAGCAGCTCCTTGGCTAGCGGGGGATACAATGAGCAGTTCTTC.